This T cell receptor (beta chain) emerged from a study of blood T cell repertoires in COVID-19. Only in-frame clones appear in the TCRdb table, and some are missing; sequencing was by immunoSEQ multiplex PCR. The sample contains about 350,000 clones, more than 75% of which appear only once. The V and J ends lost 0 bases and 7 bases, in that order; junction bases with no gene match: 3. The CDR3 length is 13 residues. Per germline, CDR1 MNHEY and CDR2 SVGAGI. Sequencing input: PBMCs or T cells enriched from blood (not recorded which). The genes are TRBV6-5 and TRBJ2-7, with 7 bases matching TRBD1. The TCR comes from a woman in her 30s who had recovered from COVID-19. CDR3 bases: TGTGCCAGCAGTTACTCTTGGGACAGTGAGCAGTACTTC. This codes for CASSYSWDSEQYF.